The rows below give T cell receptor beta chains drawn from one sample of a study of OX40 agonist ivuxolimab in advanced cancers. TCRdb's copy holds only in-frame clones and misses some; the assay was immunoSEQ multiplex PCR. This table holds some 140,000 clones, about 92% found once. The sample consisted of CD4+ or CD8+ T cells sorted from blood, taken in a trial of the OX40 agonist ivuxolimab. Receptor source: an adult with an advanced solid tumor such as melanoma, head and neck, liver or kidney cancer. Both conserved end residues are part of each CDR3. A D gene is named only where the DNA matches it firmly. Clone size, where shown, is once, few, many, or a class for clones that have expanded.

clone size	V gene	D gene	J gene	CDR3 protein	CDR3 DNA
.	TRBV7-2	.	TRBJ1-1	CASSLPWNTEAFF	TGTGCCAGCAGCCTACCATGGAACACTGAAGCTTTCTTT
.	TRBV28	.	TRBJ2-7	CASRDYSYEQYF	TGTGCCAGCAGGGACTACTCCTACGAGCAGTACTTC
.	TRBV19	TRBD1	TRBJ2-7	CASSNGQGYEQYF	TGTGCCAGTAGTAACGGACAGGGTTACGAGCAGTACTTC
.	TRBV10-3	.	TRBJ2-7	CAISPASYEQYF	TGTGCCATCTCGCCAGCCTCCTACGAGCAGTACTTC
.	TRBV5-5	.	TRBJ1-1	CASSYTAGVGTEAFF	TGTGCCAGCAGCTACACCGCAGGGGTAGGCACTGAAGCTTTCTTT
.	TRBV5-1	.	TRBJ2-2	CASRGLDTGELFF	TGCGCCAGCAGGGGTCTCGACACCGGGGAGCTGTTTTTT
.	TRBV10-3	.	TRBJ2-5	CAISERDQETQYF	TGTGCCATCAGTGAACGGGACCAAGAGACCCAGTACTTC
.	TRBV5-6	TRBD1	TRBJ1-1	CASSLTGIYLEAFF	TGTGCCAGCAGCCTGACAGGGATCTATCTTGAAGCTTTCTTT
.	TRBV7-2	.	TRBJ1-2	CASSQYQTRERGYTF	TGTGCCAGCAGCCAGTACCAGACGCGGGAGAGGGGCTACACCTTC
.	TRBV4-2	.	TRBJ2-7	CASSPRGPYEQYF	TGTGCCAGCAGCCCCCGGGGGCCTTACGAGCAGTACTTC
once	TRBV25-1	.	TRBJ1-1	CASSLPPRGLNTEAFF	TGTGCCAGCAGTCTCCCCCCCCGGGGGCTGAACACTGAAGCTTTCTTT
.	TRBV4-1	TRBD1	TRBJ2-3	CASSQARQGAAADTQYF	TGCGCCAGCAGCCAAGCACGACAGGGGGCGGCCGCAGATACGCAGTATTTT
.	TRBV6-5	TRBD1	TRBJ1-1	CASSEYRGHTEAFF	TGTGCCAGCAGTGAGTACAGGGGGCACACTGAAGCTTTCTTT
.	TRBV30	.	TRBJ2-1	CAWSKEIEQFF	TGTGCCTGGAGTAAGGAAATTGAGCAGTTCTTC
.	TRBV28	.	TRBJ1-6	CASSLLNLNSPLHF	TGTGCCAGCAGTTTGCTCAACCTCAATTCACCCCTCCACTTT
few	TRBV14	.	TRBJ2-7	CASSQSEGLSYEQYF	TGTGCCAGCAGCCAATCAGAGGGGCTCTCCTACGAGCAGTACTTC
.	TRBV5-6	TRBD1	TRBJ1-5	CASSLSGTGIQPQHF	TGTGCCAGCAGCTTATCCGGGACAGGGATTCAGCCCCAGCATTTT
once	TRBV7-3	TRBD2	TRBJ2-2	CASSLASGSGTGELFF	TGTGCCAGCAGCTTAGCTAGCGGGAGTGGTACCGGGGAGCTGTTTTTT
.	TRBV28	.	TRBJ1-3	CASSPHSSGNTIYF	TGTGCCAGCAGTCCCCACTCCTCTGGAAACACCATATATTTT
.	TRBV6-5	.	TRBJ1-6	CASSYVGSRRNSPLHF	TGTGCCAGCAGTTACGTTGGGAGCCGGAGAAACTCACCCCTCCACTTT
once	TRBV7-8	.	TRBJ2-1	CASSFGNEQFF	TGTGCCAGCAGCTTTGGCAATGAGCAGTTCTTC
.	TRBV9	.	TRBJ2-2	CASSIPPTAEELFF	TGTGCCAGCAGCATCCCCCCCACGGCAGAGGAGCTGTTTTTT
.	TRBV20-1	.	TRBJ2-7	CSARPPPEQYF	TGCAGTGCTAGACCCCCCCCCGAGCAGTACTTC
.	TRBV30	TRBD2	TRBJ2-1	CAWSPGGKFQFF	TGTGCCTGGAGTCCGGGGGGGAAGTTCCAGTTCTTC
.	TRBV7-9	.	TRBJ2-1	CASSLFSGDNEQFF	TGTGCCAGCAGCTTATTTTCAGGGGACAATGAGCAGTTCTTC
once	TRBV5-4	.	TRBJ2-4	CASSYNRGGIQYF	TGTGCCAGCAGCTATAATAGGGGGGGCATTCAGTACTTC
.	TRBV21-1	.	TRBJ1-3	CASSIRDSTGNTIYF	TGTGCCAGCAGCATCCGGGACAGTACTGGAAACACCATATATTTT
.	TRBV4-3	.	TRBJ1-4	CASSQGLWSLSDEKLFF	TGCGCCAGCAGCCAAGGATTGTGGTCGTTATCAGATGAAAAACTGTTTTTT
.	TRBV4-3	.	TRBJ2-1	CASSQQWTVVYNEQFF	TGCGCCAGCAGCCAGCAATGGACGGTAGTCTACAATGAGCAGTTCTTC
.	TRBV7-6	.	TRBJ1-5	CASSSRGGQPQHF	TGTGCCAGCAGCTCCAGGGGAGGCCAGCCCCAGCATTTT
.	TRBV6-5	.	TRBJ1-2	CASSPLAASYGYTF	TGTGCCAGCAGTCCCTTGGCGGCTTCCTATGGCTACACCTTC
once	TRBV7-2	TRBD1	TRBJ2-7	CASSPTGASYEQYF	TGTGCCAGCAGCCCCACAGGGGCCTCCTACGAGCAGTACTTC
.	TRBV9	.	TRBJ1-3	CASSVGGNSGNTIYF	TGTGCCAGCAGCGTAGGTGGGAACTCTGGAAACACCATATATTTT
.	TRBV6-5	.	TRBJ1-2	CASSYTTGNYGYTF	TGTGCCAGCAGTTACACGACGGGGAACTATGGCTACACCTTC
.	TRBV6-5	.	TRBJ1-2	CASSYAGVDYGYTF	TGTGCCAGCAGTTATGCTGGGGTCGACTATGGCTACACCTTC
.	TRBV28	TRBD2	TRBJ2-7	CASSAPGTRANEQYF	TGTGCCAGCAGTGCCCCCGGGACTAGGGCCAACGAGCAGTACTTC
.	TRBV18	TRBD2	TRBJ2-5	CASSPRGRAEETQYF	TGTGCCAGCTCACCGCGCGGGAGGGCCGAGGAGACCCAGTACTTC
.	TRBV10-1	TRBD1	TRBJ1-6	CASSLRGDSPLHF	TGCGCCAGCAGTCTCAGGGGGGATTCACCCCTCCACTTT
.	TRBV28	TRBD1	TRBJ1-5	CASSLGQGTQPQHF	TGTGCCAGCAGTTTGGGACAGGGGACGCAGCCCCAGCATTTT